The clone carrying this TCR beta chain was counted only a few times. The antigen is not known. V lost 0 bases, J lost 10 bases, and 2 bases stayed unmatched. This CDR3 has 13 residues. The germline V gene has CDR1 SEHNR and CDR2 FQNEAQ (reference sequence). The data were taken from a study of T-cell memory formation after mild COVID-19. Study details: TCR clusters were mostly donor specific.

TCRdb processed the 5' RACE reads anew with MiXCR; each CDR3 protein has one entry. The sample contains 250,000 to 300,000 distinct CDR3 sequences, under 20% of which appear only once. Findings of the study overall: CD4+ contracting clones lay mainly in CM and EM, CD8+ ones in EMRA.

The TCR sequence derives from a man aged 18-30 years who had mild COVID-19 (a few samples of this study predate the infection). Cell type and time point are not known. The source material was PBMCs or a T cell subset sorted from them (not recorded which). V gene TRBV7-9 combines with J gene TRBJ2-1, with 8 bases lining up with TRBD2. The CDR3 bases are TGTGCCAGCAGCTTAGCCTCTAGCGGGGAGCAGTTCTTC. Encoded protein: CASSLASSGEQFF.